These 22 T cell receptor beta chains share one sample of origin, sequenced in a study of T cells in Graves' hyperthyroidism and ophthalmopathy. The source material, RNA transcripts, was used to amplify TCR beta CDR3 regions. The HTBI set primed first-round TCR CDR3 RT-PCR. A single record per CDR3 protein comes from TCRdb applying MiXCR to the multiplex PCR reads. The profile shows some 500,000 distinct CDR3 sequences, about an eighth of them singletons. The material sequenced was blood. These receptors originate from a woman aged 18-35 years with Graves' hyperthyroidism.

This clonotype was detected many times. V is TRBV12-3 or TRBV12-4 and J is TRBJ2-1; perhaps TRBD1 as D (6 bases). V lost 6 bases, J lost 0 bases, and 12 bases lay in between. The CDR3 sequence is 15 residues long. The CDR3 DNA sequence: TGTGCCAGCAGCCCAGACAGGACCTCCTACAATGAGCAGTTCTTC. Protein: CASSPDRTSYNEQFF.

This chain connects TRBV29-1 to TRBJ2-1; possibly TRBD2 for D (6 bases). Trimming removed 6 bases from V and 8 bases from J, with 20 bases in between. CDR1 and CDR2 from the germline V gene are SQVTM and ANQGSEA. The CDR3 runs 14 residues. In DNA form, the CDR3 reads TGCAGCGTCACTGGAGGGAGGTACGGCTATGAGCAGTTCTTC. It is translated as CSVTGGRYGYEQFF.

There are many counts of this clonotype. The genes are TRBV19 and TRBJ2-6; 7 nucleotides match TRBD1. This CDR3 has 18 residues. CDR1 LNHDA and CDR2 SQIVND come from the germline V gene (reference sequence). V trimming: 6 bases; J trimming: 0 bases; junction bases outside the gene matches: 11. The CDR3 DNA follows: TGTGCCAGTAGCCCATGGACAGGAGAATACTCTGGGGCCAACGTCCTGACTTTC. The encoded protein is CASSPWTGEYSGANVLTF.

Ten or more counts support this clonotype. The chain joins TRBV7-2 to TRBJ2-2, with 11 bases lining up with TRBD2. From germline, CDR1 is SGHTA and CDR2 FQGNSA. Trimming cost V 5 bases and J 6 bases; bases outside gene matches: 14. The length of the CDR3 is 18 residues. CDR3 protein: CASSLRGLTSGSPGELFF. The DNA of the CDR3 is TGTGCCAGCAGCCTTAGGGGCCTTACTAGCGGGAGCCCCGGGGAGCTGTTTTTT.

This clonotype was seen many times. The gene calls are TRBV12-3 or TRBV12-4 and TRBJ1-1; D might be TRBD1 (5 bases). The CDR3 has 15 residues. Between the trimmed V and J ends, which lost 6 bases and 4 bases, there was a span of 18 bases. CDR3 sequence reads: CASSNPGPSATEAFF. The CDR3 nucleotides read TGTGCCAGCAGCAACCCGGGACCGTCTGCCACTGAAGCTTTCTTT.

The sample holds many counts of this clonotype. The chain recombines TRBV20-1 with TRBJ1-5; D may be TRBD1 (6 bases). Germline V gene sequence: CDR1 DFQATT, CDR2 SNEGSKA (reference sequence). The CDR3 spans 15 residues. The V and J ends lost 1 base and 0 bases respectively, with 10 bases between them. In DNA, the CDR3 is TGCAGTGCTAGAGTAGTGGGGGCTAGCAATCAGCCCCAGCATTTT. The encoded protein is CSARVVGASNQPQHF.

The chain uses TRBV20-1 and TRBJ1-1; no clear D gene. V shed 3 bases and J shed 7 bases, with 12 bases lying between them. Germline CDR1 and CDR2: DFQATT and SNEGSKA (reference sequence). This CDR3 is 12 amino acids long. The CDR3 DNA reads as TGCAGTGCTAGGGAAGGGTTTAGTGAAGCTTTCTTT. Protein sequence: CSAREGFSEAFF.

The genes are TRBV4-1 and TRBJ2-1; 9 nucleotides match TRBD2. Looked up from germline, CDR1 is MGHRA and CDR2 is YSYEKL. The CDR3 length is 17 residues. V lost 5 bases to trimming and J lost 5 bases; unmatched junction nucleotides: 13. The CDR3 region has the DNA TGCGCCAGCAGCTTACGCCTCGGGGGGACTAGCAACAATGAGCAGTTCTTC. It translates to CASSLRLGGTSNNEQFF.

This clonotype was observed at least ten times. This CDR3 is CSGGLAGVMETQYF. The CDR3 coding sequence is TGCAGCGGGGGACTAGCGGGAGTCATGGAGACCCAGTACTTC. This rearrangement joins TRBV29-1 to TRBJ2-5, with 14 bases that match TRBD2. The germline gives CDR1 SQVTM, CDR2 ANQGSEA. The CDR3 has 14 amino acids. With 7 bases clipped from V and 5 bases from J, the junction kept 6 bases outside the gene matches.

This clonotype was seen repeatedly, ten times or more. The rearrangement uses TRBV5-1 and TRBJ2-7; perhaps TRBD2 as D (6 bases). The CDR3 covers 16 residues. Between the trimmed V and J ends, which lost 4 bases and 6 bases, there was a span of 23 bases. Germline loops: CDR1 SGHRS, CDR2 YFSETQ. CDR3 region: CASSVDPQGTGGEQYF. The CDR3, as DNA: TGCGCCAGCAGCGTAGACCCGCAGGGTACCGGGGGCGAGCAGTACTTC.

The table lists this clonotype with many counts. CDR3 bases: TGTGCCAGCAGTCCCGGGACTAGCGGGAGATCGCCCTACGAGCAGTACTTC. Translated, it gives CASSPGTSGRSPYEQYF. J is TRBJ2-7 and V is TRBV6-1; TRBD2 aligns across 14 bases. The CDR3 loop spans 17 amino acids. The germline V gene encodes CDR1 MNHNS and CDR2 SASEGT. Trimming cost V 5 bases and J 2 bases; bases outside gene matches: 8.

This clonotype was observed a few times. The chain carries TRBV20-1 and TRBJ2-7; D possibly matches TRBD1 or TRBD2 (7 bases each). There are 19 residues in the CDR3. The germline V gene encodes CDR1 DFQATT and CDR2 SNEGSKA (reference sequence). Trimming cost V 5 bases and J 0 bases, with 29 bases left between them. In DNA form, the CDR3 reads TGCAGTGCTCTCAACCCGGGGGGACGGGACAGCCTTAGCTCCTACGAGCAGTACTTC. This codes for CSALNPGGRDSLSSYEQYF.

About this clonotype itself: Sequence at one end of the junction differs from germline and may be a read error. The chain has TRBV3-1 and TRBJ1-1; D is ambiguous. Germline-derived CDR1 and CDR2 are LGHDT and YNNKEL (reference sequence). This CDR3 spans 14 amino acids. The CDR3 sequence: CAISQPPGNTEAFF. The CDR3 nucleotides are TGTGCCATCAGCCAGCCTCCGGGGAACACTGAAGCTTTCTTT.

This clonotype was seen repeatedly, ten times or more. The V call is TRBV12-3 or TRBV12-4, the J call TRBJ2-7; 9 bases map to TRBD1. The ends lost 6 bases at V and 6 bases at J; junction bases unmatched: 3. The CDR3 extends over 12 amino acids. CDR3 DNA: TGTGCCAGCAGGACAGGGGGGGCCGAGCAGTACTTC. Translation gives CASRTGGAEQYF.

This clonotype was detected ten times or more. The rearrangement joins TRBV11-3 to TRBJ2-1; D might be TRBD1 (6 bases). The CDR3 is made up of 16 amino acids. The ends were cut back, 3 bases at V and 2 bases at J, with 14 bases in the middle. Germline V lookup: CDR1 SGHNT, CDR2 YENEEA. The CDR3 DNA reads TGTGCCAGCAGCTTCGGTTCCCCAGGGGCCTACAATGAGCAGTTCTTC. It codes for CASSFGSPGAYNEQFF.

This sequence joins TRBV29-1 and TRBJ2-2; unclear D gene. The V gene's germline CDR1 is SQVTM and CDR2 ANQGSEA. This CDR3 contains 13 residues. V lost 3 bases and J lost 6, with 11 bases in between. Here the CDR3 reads CSVDSRVAGELFF. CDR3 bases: TGCAGCGTTGATAGTAGGGTTGCCGGGGAGCTGTTTTTT.

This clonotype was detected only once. CDR3 in amino acids: CSVGGGSDGYTF. The DNA of the CDR3 is TGCAGCGTTGGGGGGGGTAGCGATGGCTACACCTTC. The V gene is TRBV29-1, the J gene TRBJ1-2, with D possibly being TRBD1 (5 bases). V dropped 4 bases and J dropped 6 bases, with 12 bases sitting between them. Per the germline V gene, CDR1 is SQVTM and CDR2 is ANQGSEA. The CDR3 runs to 12 residues.

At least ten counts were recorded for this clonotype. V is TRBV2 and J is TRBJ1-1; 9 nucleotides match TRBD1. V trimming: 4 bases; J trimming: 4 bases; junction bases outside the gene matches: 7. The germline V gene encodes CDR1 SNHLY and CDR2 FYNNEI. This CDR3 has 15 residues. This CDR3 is CASSGYRGRFTEAFF. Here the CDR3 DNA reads TGTGCCAGCAGTGGATACAGGGGGCGCTTCACTGAAGCTTTCTTT. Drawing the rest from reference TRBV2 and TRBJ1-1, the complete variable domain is EPEVTQTPSHQVTQMGQEVILRCVPISNHLYFYWYRQILGQKVEFLVSFYNNEISEKSEIFDDQFSVERPDGSNFTLKIRSTKLEDSAMYFCASSGYRGRFTEAFFGQGTRLTVV.

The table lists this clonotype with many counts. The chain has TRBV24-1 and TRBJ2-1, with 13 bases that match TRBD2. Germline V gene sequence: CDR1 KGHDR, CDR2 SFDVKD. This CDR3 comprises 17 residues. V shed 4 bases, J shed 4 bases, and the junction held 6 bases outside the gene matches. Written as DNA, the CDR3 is TGTGCCACCAGTGAGCCCGGGACTAGCGGGATATACAATGAGCAGTTCTTC. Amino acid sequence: CATSEPGTSGIYNEQFF.

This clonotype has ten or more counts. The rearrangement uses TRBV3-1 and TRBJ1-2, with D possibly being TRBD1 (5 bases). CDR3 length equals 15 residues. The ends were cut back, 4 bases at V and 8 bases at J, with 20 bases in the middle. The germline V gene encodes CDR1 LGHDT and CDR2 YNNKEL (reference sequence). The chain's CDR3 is CASSRGRRERLGYTF. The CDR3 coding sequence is TGTGCCAGCAGCCGGGGTCGCAGGGAAAGGCTCGGCTACACCTTC. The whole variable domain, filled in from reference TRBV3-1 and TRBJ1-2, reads DTAVSQTPKYLVTQMGNDKSIKCEQNLGHDTMYWYKQDSKKFLKIMFSYNNKELIINETVPNRFSPKSPDKAHLNLHINSLELGDSAVYFCASSRGRRERLGYTFGSGTRLTVV.

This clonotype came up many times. The CDR3 loop reads CASSGSWGQGVQPQHF. DNA of the CDR3: TGTGCCAGCAGTGGGTCTTGGGGACAGGGGGTTCAGCCCCAGCATTTT. This rearrangement joins TRBV6-1 to TRBJ1-5; 11 nucleotides align to TRBD1. CDR3 length equals 16 residues. Germline V CDR1 and CDR2: MNHNS, SASEGT. V lost 4 bases to trimming and J lost 6 bases; unmatched junction nucleotides: 8.

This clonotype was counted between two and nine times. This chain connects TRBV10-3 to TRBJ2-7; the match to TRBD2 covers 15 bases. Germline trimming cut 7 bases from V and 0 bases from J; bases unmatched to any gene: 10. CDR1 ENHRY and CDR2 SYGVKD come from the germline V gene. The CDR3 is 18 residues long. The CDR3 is CAITPGLAGGLSSYEQYF. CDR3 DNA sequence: TGTGCCATCACCCCGGGACTAGCGGGAGGTCTAAGCTCCTACGAGCAGTACTTC.